This paragraph reports one T cell receptor (beta chain). Its antigen is still unknown. This specimen comes from a study of cytomegalovirus exposure and HLA in healthy donors. This CDR3 spans 13 amino acids. V shed 7 bases and J shed 3 bases, with 10 bases lying between them. Per the germline V gene, CDR1 is SNHLY and CDR2 is FYNNEI. Study-wide points: Among TCR beta chains, those listed as cytomegalovirus-associated numbered over 150.

This PCR relied on a set of 60 Vbeta primers and 13 Jbeta primers. Assay: immunoSEQ multiplex PCR; the TCRdb copy retains only in-frame clones and omits some. The sample spans about 130,000 clones; the ten largest clones claim around 1.6%. The source material was PBMCs. This receptor was identified in a man between 18 and 35 years old in good health and CMV-seronegative. The chain carries TRBV2 and TRBJ1-5, with a weak D call TRBD1 (6 bases). Written as DNA, the CDR3 is TGTGCCAGCAACACAGGGTTCAATCAGCCCCAGCATTTT. This encodes CASNTGFNQPQHF.